This is a list of T cell receptor beta chains from one sample in a study of CD8+CD57+ T cells in acquired aplastic anemia. TCRdb itself ran the reads through MiXCR, one entry per CDR3 protein. This sample yields 190,000 or so distinct CDR3 sequences, of which roughly 50% are seen a single time; about 1.8% belongs to the top ten. The sequenced sample consisted of sorted CD4+, CD8+, or CD8+CD57+ T cells (not recorded which) from PBMCs. These TCRs come from a human donor with aplastic anemia. Each CDR3 is given with its conserved first and last residue. A D gene is named only where the DNA matches it firmly. Some rows mark clone size as missing; the rest say once, few, many or name a class of expanded clone.

V gene	J gene	D gene	clone size	CDR3 DNA	CDR3 protein
TRBV27	TRBJ1-1	.	many	TGTGCCAGCAGCCTAAACACACCGAACACTGAAGCTTTCTTT	CASSLNTPNTEAFF
TRBV20-1	TRBJ2-3	TRBD2	many	TGCAGTGCGGGGGAGGGATCCGACAGAGGTGATACGCAGTATTTT	CSAGEGSDRGDTQYF
TRBV19	TRBJ2-5	.	once	TGTGCCAGTAGCGTCGGCGGGGCGAGGCGGGAGACCCAGTACTTC	CASSVGGARRETQYF
TRBV5-1	TRBJ1-4	.	few	TGCGCCAGCAGCTTCCAGGACGGACGAAATGAAAAACTGTTTTTT	CASSFQDGRNEKLFF
TRBV5-1	TRBJ1-1	.	many	TGCGCCAGCAGCTTGGCCATTCAGGAGCAAGCTTTCTTT	CASSLAIQEQAFF
TRBV5-1	TRBJ2-5	.	.	TGCGCCAGCAGCAACAGGGGAGGAGAGACCCAGTACTTC	CASSNRGGETQYF
TRBV5-1	TRBJ1-1	.	many	TGCGCCAGCAGCTTGGCTCCACGGGAAGACACTGAAGCTTTCTTT	CASSLAPREDTEAFF
TRBV7-6	TRBJ2-5	.	.	TGTGCCAGCAGCTCGGACAGTCAAGAGACCCAGTACTTC	CASSSDSQETQYF
TRBV7-2	TRBJ2-3	.	.	TGTGCCAGCAGTCGTACCCGCCCAGATACGCAGTATTTT	CASSRTRPDTQYF
TRBV7-6	TRBJ1-5	.	.	TGTGCCAGCAGCTTCTCAGTGTTGTCGCAGCCCCAGCATTTT	CASSFSVLSQPQHF
TRBV5-6	TRBJ1-4	.	few	TGTGCCAGCAGCTTTCTAAAACAGCGTAATGAAAAACTGTTTTTT	CASSFLKQRNEKLFF
TRBV19	TRBJ2-7	TRBD2	.	TGTGCCAGTAGCGTAAATTTAAGGCGGGGGGCAGACTACGAGCAGTACTTC	CASSVNLRRGADYEQYF
TRBV7-2	TRBJ2-7	.	.	TGTGCCAGCAGCCTCCGACAGGGAAGGACTAGCTCTTTC	CASSLRQGRTSSF
TRBV5-6	TRBJ2-3	.	once	TGTGCCAGCAGCTTGGTGACGCTAGTCGTGGCTACGCAGTATTTT	CASSLVTLVVATQYF
TRBV12-3/TRBV12-4	TRBJ1-5	TRBD1	many	TGTGCCAGCAGCGCTACAGGGGGACGGCCCCAGCATTTT	CASSATGGRPQHF
TRBV20-1	TRBJ1-3	.	.	TGCAGTGCTCGTACAGGGTATCCTGGAAACACCATATATTTT	CSARTGYPGNTIYF
TRBV10-1	TRBJ1-1	TRBD1	.	TGCGCCAGCAGATTGACAGGGCACACTGAAGCTTTCTTT	CASRLTGHTEAFF
TRBV20-1	TRBJ1-2	.	many	TGCAGTGCTAGATCAGGCTACGGAGAGAACTATGGCTACACCTTC	CSARSGYGENYGYTF
TRBV6-1	TRBJ1-3	.	many	TGTGCCAGCAGTGAAGTCCTCTCTGGAAACACCATATATTTT	CASSEVLSGNTIYF
TRBV12-3/TRBV12-4	TRBJ1-1	.	many	TGTGCCAGCAGTCCGCGACAGACGAACACTGAAGCTTTCTTT	CASSPRQTNTEAFF
TRBV5-6	TRBJ2-1	.	many	TGTGCCAGCAGCACCGGACGGGGTGAGCAGTTCTTC	CASSTGRGEQFF
TRBV15	TRBJ2-7	.	.	TGTGCCACCAGCGAGGACAGCTCCTACGAGCAGTACTTC	CATSEDSSYEQYF
TRBV2	TRBJ1-3	.	many	TGTGCCAGCAGCCTTAAGGGGGGTCTTTCTGGAAACACCATATATTTT	CASSLKGGLSGNTIYF
TRBV7-8	TRBJ2-5	.	.	TGTGCCAGCAGCTTTCGCGGGTCCCAGTACTTC	CASSFRGSQYF
TRBV9	TRBJ2-3	TRBD2	once	TGTGCCAGCGGAGCGGGAGGGCCTTACACAGATACGCAGTATTTT	CASGAGGPYTDTQYF
TRBV11-2	TRBJ1-6	TRBD1	few	TGTGCCAGCAGCTTATATGTCCCCCTACCGGGACAGCTACTAAATAATTCACCCCTCCACTTT	CASSLYVPLPGQLLNNSPLHF
TRBV2	TRBJ2-5	.	.	TGTGCCAGCAGTTTTGGGCAAGAGACCCAGTACTTC	CASSFGQETQYF
TRBV12-3/TRBV12-4	TRBJ1-2	TRBD1	many	TGTGCCAGCAGAGCGGGGACAGGGGAGTATGGCTACACCTTC	CASRAGTGEYGYTF
TRBV7-9	TRBJ2-7	TRBD2	once	TGTGCCAGCAGCCGGACTAGCGGCCACTACGAGCAGTACTTC	CASSRTSGHYEQYF
TRBV18	TRBJ1-2	.	.	TGTGCCAGCTCTCTCACACGTAACTATGGCTACACCTTC	CASSLTRNYGYTF
TRBV20-1	TRBJ2-1	.	.	TGCAGTGCTATCCACTTCGCCCCCGGTTCCAATGAGCAGTTCTTC	CSAIHFAPGSNEQFF
TRBV12-3/TRBV12-4	TRBJ2-7	.	many	TGTGCCAGCAGCGTACAGGGTATCCACGAGCAGTACTTC	CASSVQGIHEQYF
TRBV7-2	TRBJ1-3	TRBD1	.	TGTGCCAGCAGCTTAGCGTTGGGACAGGGGGCGCGAAACACCATATATTTT	CASSLALGQGARNTIYF
TRBV6-4	TRBJ1-2	.	many	TGTGCCAGCAGTGACTCGAACAGAAACTATGGCTACACCTTC	CASSDSNRNYGYTF
TRBV27	TRBJ2-1	TRBD2	.	TGTGCCAGCAGTCCCCTTAGCGGGAGAAGCTCCTACAATGAGCAGTTCTTC	CASSPLSGRSSYNEQFF
TRBV20-1	TRBJ2-1	.	many	TGCAGTGCGAGGGGTAGCGTGGTTAACAATGAGCAGTTCTTC	CSARGSVVNNEQFF
TRBV15	TRBJ1-2	.	.	TGTGCCACCGGCAGAGCTACAAGCCCCTATGGCTACACCTTC	CATGRATSPYGYTF
TRBV25-1	TRBJ2-7	.	.	TGTGCCAGCAGTTTAGCGGAAACTTACGAGCAGTACTTC	CASSLAETYEQYF
TRBV6-5	TRBJ2-7	.	many	TGTGCCAGCAGCCAAGTCAGGGGTACCGAGCAGTACTTC	CASSQVRGTEQYF
TRBV5-1	TRBJ2-7	.	.	TGCGCCAGCAGCTTGGATAACAGGGTAGGCGAGCAGTACTTC	CASSLDNRVGEQYF
TRBV11-2	TRBJ2-3	.	.	TGTGCCAGCAGCTTATTGTGGGGAGCGGCTTACACAGATACGCAGTATTTT	CASSLLWGAAYTDTQYF
TRBV10-3	TRBJ2-5	TRBD1	.	TGTGCCACCCTCGGGACAGGGGGGAAAGAGACCCAGTACTTC	CATLGTGGKETQYF
TRBV7-2	TRBJ2-1	.	many	TGTGCCAGCAGCTTAAGCAGTGGGCAGAGCAATGAGCAGTTCTTC	CASSLSSGQSNEQFF
TRBV6-1	TRBJ1-2	TRBD1	.	TGTGCCAGCAGCGATAAAAATAGGGACAGGGACTATGGCTACACCTTC	CASSDKNRDRDYGYTF
TRBV7-2	TRBJ1-1	.	many	TGTGCCAGCAGCTTAGGGAGTGGCACTGAAGCTTTCTTT	CASSLGSGTEAFF
TRBV20-1	TRBJ1-1	TRBD1	.	TGCAGTGCTTTTGGCAGGGGGCACACTGAAGCTTTCTTT	CSAFGRGHTEAFF
TRBV6-4	TRBJ2-2	.	.	TGTGCCAGCAGTGATAAGGGGACCGGGGAGCTGTTTTTT	CASSDKGTGELFF
TRBV2	TRBJ2-7	.	many	TGTGCCAGCAGTGGTCTCGTCAAAGGGACCGAGCAGTACTTC	CASSGLVKGTEQYF
TRBV3-1	TRBJ1-1	.	few	TGTGCCAGCAGCCGTACTCCGGGGGATGTTTTCTTT	CASSRTPGDVFF
TRBV6-1	TRBJ2-7	TRBD1	.	TGTGCCAGCAGAGGACAGGGAAAAAGTTACGAGCAGTACTTC	CASRGQGKSYEQYF
TRBV2	TRBJ2-7	TRBD1	.	TGTGCCAGCAGTGAGACCGGACAGGGCCCCTACAAGCAGTACTTC	CASSETGQGPYKQYF
TRBV2	TRBJ2-7	TRBD1	.	TGTGCCAGCTCGAACCAGGGACAGGGGACCTACGAGCAGTACTTC	CASSNQGQGTYEQYF
TRBV10-3	TRBJ1-2	TRBD1	.	TGTGCCACTTCGACAGGGGTTGGTAGGAATCTTGGCTACACCTTC	CATSTGVGRNLGYTF